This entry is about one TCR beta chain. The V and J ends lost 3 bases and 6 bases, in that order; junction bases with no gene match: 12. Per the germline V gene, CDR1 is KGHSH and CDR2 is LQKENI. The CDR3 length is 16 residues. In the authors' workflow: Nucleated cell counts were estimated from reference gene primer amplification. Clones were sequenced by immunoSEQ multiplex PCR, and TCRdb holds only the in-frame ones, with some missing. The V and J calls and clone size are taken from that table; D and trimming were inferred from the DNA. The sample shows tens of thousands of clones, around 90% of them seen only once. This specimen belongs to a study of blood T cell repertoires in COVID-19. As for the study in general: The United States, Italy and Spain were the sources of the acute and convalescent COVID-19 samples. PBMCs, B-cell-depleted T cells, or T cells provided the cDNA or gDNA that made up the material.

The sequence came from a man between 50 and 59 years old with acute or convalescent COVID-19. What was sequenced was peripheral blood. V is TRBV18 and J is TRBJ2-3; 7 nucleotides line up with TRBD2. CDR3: CASSPGGTSPRDTQYF. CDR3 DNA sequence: TGTGCCAGCTCACCGGGGGGGACTTCCCCCCGGGATACGCAGTATTTT.